The 21 T cell receptor beta chains listed next were all sequenced from one sample in a study of identical twins. TCRdb re-derived calls from the 5' RACE reads in MiXCR, one entry per CDR3 protein. The sample carries 400,000 to 550,000 distinct CDR3 sequences, around 20% recorded once. The sample also formed part of further work on T cells expressing NK-cell markers.

Sequenced material: CD4+ T cells sorted from blood. These receptors all come from a woman in her late teens or twenties in good health.

This clonotype has a handful of counts. The V gene is TRBV20-1, the J gene TRBJ2-3, with 8 bases identical to TRBD1. CDR3 length equals 18 residues. CDR1 is DFQATT, CDR2 SNEGSKA, per germline (reference sequence). V shed 3 bases and J 0 bases; nucleotides not matched to a gene: 14. The CDR3 DNA reads as TGCAGTGCTAGGGACAGGGTTTCAAAAACCTCTAGCACAGATACGCAGTATTTT. Translating it yields CSARDRVSKTSSTDTQYF.

This chain links TRBV20-1 with TRBJ2-1, with TRBD2 identical over 9 bases. The V gene's germline CDR1 is DFQATT and CDR2 SNEGSKA (reference sequence). The CDR3 consists of 14 residues. Trimming removed 6 bases from V and 3 bases from J; junction bases left unmatched: 6. The CDR3, as DNA: TGCAGTGCCTTATTAGCGGGAGTCTACAATGAGCAGTTCTTC. Protein: CSALLAGVYNEQFF.

The chain couples TRBV20-1 to TRBJ1-1; 9 bases are shared with TRBD1. CDR1 DFQATT and CDR2 SNEGSKA come from the germline V gene (reference sequence). The CDR3 has 13 residues. J lost 6 bases, V lost 5 bases, and 7 bases had no gene match. The CDR3 sequence is CSAAGTGRSEAFF. Written as DNA, the CDR3 is TGCAGTGCTGCCGGGACAGGGAGGTCTGAAGCTTTCTTT.

The chain employs TRBV4-2 and TRBJ2-7; 11 positions agree with TRBD2. CDR3 length: 17 amino acids. Germline assignment: CDR1 LGHNA and CDR2 YNFKEQ. V was clipped by 3 bases and J by 3 bases; unmatched bases: 10. The CDR3 reads CASSQAFTSGSVYEQYF. The CDR3 coding sequence is TGTGCCAGCAGCCAGGCTTTTACTAGCGGGAGCGTCTACGAGCAGTACTTC.

J is TRBJ2-2 and V is TRBV11-2; a possible D gene is TRBD1 (5 bases). Germline V lookup: CDR1 SGHAT, CDR2 FQNNGV. The CDR3 is 15 amino acids. Trimming removed 5 bases at V and 4 bases at J, with 14 bases between. The CDR3 DNA sequence: TGTGCCAGCAGCCCGTTTACAGGAGTCACCGGGGAGCTGTTTTTT. Protein product: CASSPFTGVTGELFF.

This clonotype turned up a few times. The chain combines TRBV28 with TRBJ2-1, with TRBD2 as a possible D gene (5 bases). The CDR3 has 12 residues. Germline V gene sequence: CDR1 MDHEN, CDR2 SYDVKM. V lost 3 bases, J lost 8 bases, and 8 bases lay in between. CDR3 sequence reads: CASSFAGYEQFF. CDR3 nucleotide sequence: TGTGCCAGCAGTTTTGCGGGTTATGAGCAGTTCTTC.

This clonotype occurred a few times. The chain is built from TRBV6-1 and TRBJ1-2; 11 bases fit TRBD1. Trimming took 6 bases from V and 3 from J; bases not matched to a gene: 9. The CDR3 extends over 16 amino acids. The germline V gene has CDR1 MNHNS and CDR2 SASEGT. The CDR3 DNA is TGTGCCAGCAGACTCCCGGGACAGGGGGGGTACTATGGCTACACCTTC. Protein sequence: CASRLPGQGGYYGYTF.

This clonotype was found a few times. CDR3 sequence reads: CSAWGQGYYGYTF. As DNA, the CDR3 is TGCAGTGCTTGGGGACAGGGATACTATGGCTACACCTTC. The chain couples TRBV20-1 to TRBJ1-2; TRBD1 matches 9 bases. The ends lost 5 bases at V and 3 bases at J; junction bases unmatched: 4. The V gene's germline CDR1 is DFQATT and CDR2 SNEGSKA (reference sequence). The CDR3 is 13 amino acids.

The chain links TRBV6-5 to TRBJ1-2, with a tentative D call TRBD1 (5 bases). Germline V lookup: CDR1 MNHEY, CDR2 SVGAGI. V was trimmed by 2 bases and J by 8 bases, leaving 15 bases between them. CDR3 length: 14 residues. CDR3 region: CASSYEGTRSGYTF. CDR3 DNA sequence: TGTGCCAGCAGTTACGAGGGGACCCGATCGGGCTACACCTTC.

This clonotype has a handful of counts. The V call is TRBV6-5, the J call TRBJ1-2; the D gene is possibly TRBD1 (6 bases). V gave up 2 bases and J gave up 4 bases, with 11 bases separating them. CDR3 length: 14 residues. CDR1 is MNHEY and CDR2 is SVGAGI in the germline V gene. The CDR3 DNA reads as TGTGCCAGCAGTTACGGAGGGGGGACCTATGGCTACACCTTC. The encoded protein is CASSYGGGTYGYTF.

The V and J genes are TRBV6-5 and TRBJ1-6; D remains unclear. The CDR3 contains 17 residues. Germline assignment: CDR1 MNHEY and CDR2 SVGAGI. Trimming stripped 2 bases from V and 3 bases from J, with 14 bases between. CDR3 loop: CASSYTPAGNYNSPLHF. CDR3 DNA sequence: TGTGCCAGCAGTTACACCCCAGCAGGAAACTATAATTCACCCCTCCACTTT.

The rearrangement links TRBV6-5 to TRBJ1-1; the D is unclear. Germline assignment: CDR1 MNHEY and CDR2 SVGAGI. The CDR3 loop spans 14 amino acids. Trimming cost V 0 bases and J 5 bases, with 10 bases left between them. The CDR3 sequence: CASSYSVAYTEAFF. CDR3 coding DNA: TGTGCCAGCAGTTACTCGGTAGCCTATACTGAAGCTTTCTTT.

Ten or more counts support this clonotype. In DNA, the CDR3 is TGTGCCAGCGCCAGTTTCTCCTACGAGCAGTACTTC. Protein: CASASFSYEQYF. The genes are TRBV7-2 and TRBJ2-7; D gene uncertain. The CDR3 has 12 amino acids. Germline CDR1 reads SGHTA; CDR2 reads FQGNSA. The V end lost 8 bases, the J end lost 0 bases, and 8 bases lay between the germline ends. Full variable domain (outside the CDR3, taken from reference TRBV7-2 and TRBJ2-7): GAGVSQSPSNKVTEKGKDVELRCDPISGHTALYWYRQSLGQGLEFLIYFQGNSAPDKSGLPSDRFSAERTGGSVSTLTIQRTQQEDSAVYLCASASFSYEQYFGPGTRLTVT.

The V call is TRBV12-3 or TRBV12-4, the J call TRBJ2-1, with 9 bases lining up with TRBD2. Trimming cost V 7 bases and J 3 bases; bases outside gene matches: 10. The CDR3 runs 16 residues. In nucleotides, the CDR3 is TGTGCCAGCACATCCCACTTAGCGGGAGACTACAATGAGCAGTTCTTC. This codes for CASTSHLAGDYNEQFF.

A few counts support this clonotype. CDR3 DNA: TGTGCCAGCAGTTCGGCCAGGGTCAACGAGCAGTACTTC. Translation: CASSSARVNEQYF. The rearrangement joins TRBV12-3 or TRBV12-4 to TRBJ2-7; tentative D call: TRBD1 (5 bases). There are 13 residues in the CDR3. The V end lost 4 bases, the J end lost 5 bases, and 12 bases lay between the germline ends.

The chain couples TRBV5-1 to TRBJ2-1; tentative D call: TRBD2 (6 bases). The CDR3 consists of 14 residues. Germline CDR1 SGHRS, CDR2 YFSETQ. Trimming left V 4 bases short and J 1 base short, with 9 bases between. The CDR3 nucleotides are TGCGCCAGCAGCGCGGGGTTTTCCTACAATGAGCAGTTCTTC. Protein product: CASSAGFSYNEQFF.

The chain combines TRBV20-1 with TRBJ2-6; D is undetermined. The V and J ends lost 1 base and 2 bases respectively, with 6 bases between them. The CDR3 consists of 14 residues. In germline, CDR1 is DFQATT, CDR2 SNEGSKA (reference sequence). CDR3 residues: CSARVETGANVLTF. Written as DNA, the CDR3 is TGCAGTGCTAGAGTAGAGACTGGGGCCAACGTCCTGACTTTC.

This chain connects TRBV6-2 or TRBV6-3 to TRBJ1-1; 7 bases fit TRBD1. CDR1 is MNHEY, CDR2 SVGEGT, per germline. J lost 11 bases, V lost 0 bases, and 6 bases had no gene match. The CDR3 is 13 amino acids. CDR3: CASSYSTGPGAFF. The CDR3 nucleotides are TGTGCCAGCAGTTACTCGACAGGGCCTGGGGCTTTCTTT.

The sample holds a few counts of this clonotype. The chain joins TRBV9 to TRBJ2-7, with 8 bases aligning to TRBD2. The junction had 15 bases not matched to a gene; V was cut back by 3 bases and J by 4 bases. The CDR3 is made up of 17 amino acids. Germline values: CDR1 SGDLS, CDR2 YYNGEE. CDR3 DNA sequence: TGTGCCAGCAGCGCCCACCCCCGGGGGGGGGCGCGGTACGAGCAGTACTTC. Translated: CASSAHPRGGARYEQYF. Drawing the rest from reference TRBV9 and TRBJ2-7, the complete variable domain is DSGVTQTPKHLITATGQRVTLRCSPRSGDLSVYWYQQSLDQGLQFLIQYYNGEERAKGNILERFSAQQFPDLHSELNLSSLELGDSALYFCASSAHPRGGARYEQYFGPGTRLTVT.

V gene TRBV6-2 or TRBV6-3 combines with J gene TRBJ2-1; TRBD1 matches at 8 bases. This CDR3 has 15 residues. In germline, CDR1 is MNHEY, CDR2 SVGEGT. With 6 bases clipped from V and 0 bases from J, the junction kept 4 bases outside the gene matches. The CDR3 sequence is CASSRGQGSYNEQFF. The CDR3 bases are TGTGCCAGCAGCCGCGGACAGGGCTCCTACAATGAGCAGTTCTTC.

The chain recombines TRBV6-5 with TRBJ1-5; a weak D match, TRBD1 (6 bases). Trimming removed 3 bases at V and 7 bases at J, with 13 bases between. In germline, CDR1 is MNHEY, CDR2 SVGAGI. The CDR3 loop spans 14 amino acids. CDR3 DNA sequence: TGTGCCAGCAGTTATGGCCAGGGGCGGCAGCCCCAGCATTTT. Translation gives CASSYGQGRQPQHF.